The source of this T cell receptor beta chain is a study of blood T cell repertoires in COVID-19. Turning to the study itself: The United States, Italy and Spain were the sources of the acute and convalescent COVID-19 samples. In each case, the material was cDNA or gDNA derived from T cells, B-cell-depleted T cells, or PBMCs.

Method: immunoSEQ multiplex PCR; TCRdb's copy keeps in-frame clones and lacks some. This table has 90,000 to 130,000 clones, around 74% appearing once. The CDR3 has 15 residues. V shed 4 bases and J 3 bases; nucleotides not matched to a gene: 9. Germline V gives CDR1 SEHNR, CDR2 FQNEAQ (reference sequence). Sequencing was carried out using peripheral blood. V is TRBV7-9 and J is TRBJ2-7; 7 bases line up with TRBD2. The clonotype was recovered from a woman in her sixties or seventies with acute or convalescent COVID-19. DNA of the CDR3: TGTGCCAGCAGCTCGCCCGAGGGAGGGAGCTACGAGCAGTACTTC. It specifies CASSSPEGGSYEQYF.